This entry lists 4 T cell receptor beta chains sequenced from one sample in a study of PD-L1 blockade in urothelial cancer. The time point denotes: pretreatment peripheral blood. Method: immunoSEQ multiplex PCR; TCRdb's copy keeps in-frame clones and lacks some. Of just under 40,000 clones detected, about nine tenths appear once; the ten largest clones hold about 11%. The starting material was PBMCs, obtained around atezolizumab (anti-PD-L1) treatment. The receptor set was obtained from a woman aged 60-75 years with urothelial cancer.

This chain links TRBV11-2 with TRBJ1-5; 10 nucleotides match TRBD1. Trimming took 5 bases from V and 7 from J; bases not matched to a gene: 5. This CDR3 comprises 14 residues. The V gene's germline CDR1 is SGHAT and CDR2 FQNNGV. Here the CDR3 reads CASSPGTGVQPQHF. Written as DNA, the CDR3 is TGTGCCAGCAGCCCAGGGACAGGGGTGCAGCCCCAGCATTTT. Combining the CDR3 with reference TRBV11-2 and TRBJ1-5 gives the whole variable domain EAGVAQSPRYKIIEKRQSVAFWCNPISGHATLYWYQQILGQGPKLLIQFQNNGVVDDSQLPKDRFSAERLKGVDSTLKIQPAKLEDSAVYLCASSPGTGVQPQHFGDGTRLSIL.

The chain couples TRBV4-1 to TRBJ1-2; 8 bases map to TRBD1. CDR1 is MGHRA and CDR2 is YSYEKL in the germline V gene. The CDR3 loop spans 15 amino acids. V was clipped by 1 base and J by 2 bases; unmatched bases: 3. CDR3 amino acids: CASSQGTGRNYGYTF. CDR3 DNA: TGCGCCAGCAGCCAAGGGACAGGGCGGAACTATGGCTACACCTTC.

The rearrangement joins TRBV27 to TRBJ2-7; weak D call: TRBD2 (6 bases). Trimming shortened V by 3 bases and J by 2 bases, and 14 bases separated the two germline ends. Germline V gene sequence: CDR1 MNHEY, CDR2 SMNVEV (reference sequence). This CDR3 spans 15 amino acids. CDR3 DNA: TGTGCCAGCAGTTTTTCCGGGACTTCTCCCTACGAGCAGTACTTC. Residues: CASSFSGTSPYEQYF.

The rearrangement uses TRBV19 and TRBJ1-3; TRBD1 agrees at 8 bases. This CDR3 contains 14 residues. The junction had 2 bases not matched to a gene; V was cut back by 7 bases and J by 0 bases. Per germline, CDR1 LNHDA and CDR2 SQIVND (reference sequence). The CDR3 spells CASTTGGSGNTIYF. The CDR3 DNA reads TGTGCCAGTACTACAGGGGGCTCTGGAAACACCATATATTTT.